This T cell receptor beta chain was recorded in a study of blood T cell repertoires in COVID-19. Study context: T cells, B-cell-depleted T cells, or PBMCs provided the cDNA or gDNA that served as material.

The length of the CDR3 is 16 residues. Germline CDR1 is SGHVS and CDR2 is FQNEAQ. V trimming: 4 bases; J trimming: 4 bases; junction bases outside the gene matches: 8. In the original analysis: It was from reference gene primer amplification that nucleated cell counts were estimated. Using immunoSEQ multiplex PCR, the repertoire was profiled, and TCRdb retains in-frame clones only, with some absent. Clone size and V and J calls were adopted from that table, with D and trimming inferred from the DNA. The sample has about 140,000 clones; approximately 78% are singletons. This chain joins TRBV7-8 and TRBJ2-5, with TRBD2 matching over 11 bases. Sequencing input: peripheral blood. The sequence was collected from a man in his 60s who had recovered from COVID-19. The CDR3 protein is CASSWSRLAGGETQYF. The DNA of the CDR3 is TGTGCCAGCAGCTGGAGTCGCCTAGCGGGAGGAGAGACCCAGTACTTC.